This TCR beta chain was captured by sequencing in a study of blood T cell repertoires in COVID-19. Original processing notes: Estimates of nucleated cell counts were drawn from the amplification of reference gene primers. Data came from immunoSEQ multiplex PCR; TCRdb stores just in-frame clones and leaves some out. V and J calls plus clone size are reproduced from that table; the DNA served to infer D and trimming. The profile shows around 230,000 clones, approximately 88% of them singletons. V lost 5 bases and J lost 0, with 13 bases in between. Germline lookup yields CDR1 LGHDT and CDR2 YNNKEL (reference sequence). This CDR3 has 15 amino acids.

The clonotype originates from a woman in her 40s with acute COVID-19. The J gene is TRBJ2-5, the V gene TRBV3-1 (or the pseudogene TRBV3-2); D possibly corresponds to TRBD1 (6 bases). The material sequenced was PBMCs or T cells enriched from blood (not recorded which). This CDR3 reads CASSAQGRNQETQYF. The CDR3 DNA reads TGTGCCAGCAGCGCACAGGGACGTAACCAAGAGACCCAGTACTTC.